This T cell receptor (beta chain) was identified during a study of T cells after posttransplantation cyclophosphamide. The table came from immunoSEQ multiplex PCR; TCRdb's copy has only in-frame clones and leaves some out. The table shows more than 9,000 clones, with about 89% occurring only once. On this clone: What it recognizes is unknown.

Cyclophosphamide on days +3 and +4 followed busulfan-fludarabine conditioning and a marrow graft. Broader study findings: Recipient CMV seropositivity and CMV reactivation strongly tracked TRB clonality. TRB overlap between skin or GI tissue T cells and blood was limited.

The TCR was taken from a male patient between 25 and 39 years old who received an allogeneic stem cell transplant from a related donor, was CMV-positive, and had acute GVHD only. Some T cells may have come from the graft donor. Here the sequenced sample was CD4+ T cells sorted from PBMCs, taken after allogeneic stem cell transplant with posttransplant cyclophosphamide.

The CDR3 nucleotides read TGTGCCAGCAGCTTGGCTGGGGCGATTAACACTGAAGCTTTCTTT. Translated, it gives CASSLAGAINTEAFF. The V call is TRBV5-8, the J call TRBJ1-1; D might be TRBD1 (5 bases). This CDR3 region has 15 residues. Germline V gives CDR1 SGHTS, CDR2 YDEGEE. V lost 0 bases to trimming and J lost 2 bases, with 11 bases between them.